This T cell receptor beta chain was found in a study of blood T cell repertoires in COVID-19. Germline V CDR1 and CDR2: SGHVS, FQNEAQ. The V end was cut by 8 bases, the J end by 4 bases, with 11 bases between. This CDR3 has 13 amino acids. This table comes from immunoSEQ multiplex PCR, and its TCRdb copy is limited to in-frame clones, with some not included. The sample holds about 260,000 clones, around 84% seen once. The chain combines TRBV7-8 with TRBJ2-2, with no clear D. The sequencing input was peripheral blood. The TCR was taken from a woman in her thirties or forties who had recovered from COVID-19. Here the CDR3 DNA reads TGTGCCAGCGCTTCTTGGGCCACCGGGGAGCTGTTTTTT. Encoded protein: CASASWATGELFF.